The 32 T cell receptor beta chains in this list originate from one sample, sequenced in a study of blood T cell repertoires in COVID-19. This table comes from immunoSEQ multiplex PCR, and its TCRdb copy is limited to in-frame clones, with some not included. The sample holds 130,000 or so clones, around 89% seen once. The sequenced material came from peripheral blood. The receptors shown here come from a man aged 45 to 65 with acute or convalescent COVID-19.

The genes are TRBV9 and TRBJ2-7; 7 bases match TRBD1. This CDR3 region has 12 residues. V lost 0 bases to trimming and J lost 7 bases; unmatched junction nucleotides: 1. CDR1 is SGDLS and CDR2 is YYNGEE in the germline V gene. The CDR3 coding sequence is TGTGCCAGCAGCGTAGGGACAGGAGAGCAGTACTTC. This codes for CASSVGTGEQYF.

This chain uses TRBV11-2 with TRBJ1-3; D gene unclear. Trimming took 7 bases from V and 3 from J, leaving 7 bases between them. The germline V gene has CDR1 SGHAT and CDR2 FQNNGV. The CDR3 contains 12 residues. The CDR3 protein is CASTPNGNTIYF. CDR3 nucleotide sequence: TGTGCCAGCACCCCAAATGGAAACACCATATATTTT.

The CDR3 reads CASSPSGSGSSEETQYF. DNA of the CDR3: TGTGCCAGCTCACCAAGCGGTAGCGGGAGTTCAGAAGAGACCCAGTACTTC. The rearrangement links TRBV18 to TRBJ2-5; 9 bases match TRBD2. The CDR3 runs to 17 residues. In germline, CDR1 is KGHSH, CDR2 LQKENI. The J segment lost 3 bases and the V segment lost 2 bases, leaving 10 bases of the junction unmatched.

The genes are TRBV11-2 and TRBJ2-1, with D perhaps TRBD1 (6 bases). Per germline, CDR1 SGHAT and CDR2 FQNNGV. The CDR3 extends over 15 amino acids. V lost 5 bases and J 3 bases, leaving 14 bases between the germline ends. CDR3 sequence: CASSPRDKDYNEQFF. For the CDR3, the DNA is TGTGCCAGCAGCCCCCGGGACAAAGACTACAATGAGCAGTTCTTC.

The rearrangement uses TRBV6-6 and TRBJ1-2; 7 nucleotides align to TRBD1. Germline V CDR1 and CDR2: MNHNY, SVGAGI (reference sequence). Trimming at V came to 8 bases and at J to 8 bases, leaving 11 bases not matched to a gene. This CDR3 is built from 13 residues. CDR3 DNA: TGTGCCAGCGTAGGGGGCAGGGGTGAGGGCTACACCTTC. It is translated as CASVGGRGEGYTF.

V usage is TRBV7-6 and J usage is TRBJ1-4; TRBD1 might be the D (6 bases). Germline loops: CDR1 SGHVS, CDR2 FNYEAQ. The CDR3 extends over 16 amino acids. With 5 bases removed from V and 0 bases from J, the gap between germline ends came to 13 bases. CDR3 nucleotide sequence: TGTGCCAGCAGCCCGAGGGACATAGCAACTAATGAAAAACTGTTTTTT. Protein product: CASSPRDIATNEKLFF.

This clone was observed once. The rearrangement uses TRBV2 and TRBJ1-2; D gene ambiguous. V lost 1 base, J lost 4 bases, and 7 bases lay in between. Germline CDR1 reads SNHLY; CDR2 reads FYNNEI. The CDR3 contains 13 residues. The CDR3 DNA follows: TGTGCCAGCAGTGAAGACAGCTCCTATGGCTACACCTTC. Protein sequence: CASSEDSSYGYTF.

The CDR3 sequence: CAWRRDRYNEQFF. The CDR3, as DNA: TGTGCCTGGAGGCGGGATCGCTACAATGAGCAGTTCTTC. The rearrangement joins TRBV30 to TRBJ2-1; the D gene is possibly TRBD2 (6 bases). V was clipped by 3 bases and J by 3 bases, with 9 bases between them. This CDR3 region has 13 residues. The germline gives CDR1 GTSNPN, CDR2 SVGIG (reference sequence).

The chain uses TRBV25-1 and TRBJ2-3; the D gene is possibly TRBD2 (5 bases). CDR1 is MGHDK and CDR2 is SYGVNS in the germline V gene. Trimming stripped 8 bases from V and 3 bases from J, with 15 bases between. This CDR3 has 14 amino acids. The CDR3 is CASGLAGATDTQYF. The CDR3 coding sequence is TGTGCCAGCGGTTTGGCGGGTGCGACAGATACGCAGTATTTT.

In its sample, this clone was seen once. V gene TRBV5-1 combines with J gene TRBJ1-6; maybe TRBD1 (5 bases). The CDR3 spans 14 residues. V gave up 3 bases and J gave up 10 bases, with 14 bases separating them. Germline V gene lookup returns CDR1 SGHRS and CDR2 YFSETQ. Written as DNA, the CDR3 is TGCGCCAGCAGCTCGGAGGCGGGGGGATCACCCCTCCACTTT. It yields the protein CASSSEAGGSPLHF.

The CDR3 spells CSAAVGGTDTQYF. The CDR3 DNA reads as TGCAGCGCCGCGGTGGGCGGGACAGATACGCAGTATTTT. The genes are TRBV29-1 and TRBJ2-3, with D possibly TRBD2 on 5 matching bases. Germline lookup yields CDR1 SQVTM and CDR2 ANQGSEA. The CDR3 is 13 amino acids. V was clipped by 7 bases and J by 3 bases, with 14 bases between them.

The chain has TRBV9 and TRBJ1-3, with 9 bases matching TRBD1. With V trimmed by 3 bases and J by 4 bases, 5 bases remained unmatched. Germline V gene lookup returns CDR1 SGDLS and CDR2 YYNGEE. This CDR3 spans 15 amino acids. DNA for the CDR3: TGTGCCAGCAGCGCGGGAGGACAGGGGGGAAACACCATATATTTT. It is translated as CASSAGGQGGNTIYF.

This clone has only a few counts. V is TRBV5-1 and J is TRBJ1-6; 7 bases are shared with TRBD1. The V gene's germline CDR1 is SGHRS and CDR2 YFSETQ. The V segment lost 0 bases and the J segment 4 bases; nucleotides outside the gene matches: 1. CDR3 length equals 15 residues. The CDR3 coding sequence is TGCGCCAGCAGCTTGGAGGGACAGTATAATTCACCCCTCCACTTT. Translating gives CASSLEGQYNSPLHF. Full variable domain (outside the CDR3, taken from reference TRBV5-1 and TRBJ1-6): KAGVTQTPRYLIKTRGQQVTLSCSPISGHRSVSWYQQTPGQGLQFLFEYFSETQRNKGNFPGRFSGRQFSNSRSEMNVSTLELGDSALYLCASSLEGQYNSPLHFGNGTRLTVT.

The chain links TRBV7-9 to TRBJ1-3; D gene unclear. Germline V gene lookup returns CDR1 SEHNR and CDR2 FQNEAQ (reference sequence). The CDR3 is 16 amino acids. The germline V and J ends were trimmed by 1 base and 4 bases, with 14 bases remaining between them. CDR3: CASSLDHSRSGNTIYF. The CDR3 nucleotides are TGTGCCAGCAGCTTAGATCACTCCCGGTCCGGAAACACCATATATTTT.

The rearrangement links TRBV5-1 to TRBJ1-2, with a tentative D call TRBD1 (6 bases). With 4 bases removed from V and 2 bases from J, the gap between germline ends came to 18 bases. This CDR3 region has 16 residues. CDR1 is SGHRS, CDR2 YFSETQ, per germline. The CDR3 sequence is CASSPEGPGANYGYTF. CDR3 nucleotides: TGCGCCAGCAGCCCGGAAGGGCCAGGGGCAAACTATGGCTACACCTTC.

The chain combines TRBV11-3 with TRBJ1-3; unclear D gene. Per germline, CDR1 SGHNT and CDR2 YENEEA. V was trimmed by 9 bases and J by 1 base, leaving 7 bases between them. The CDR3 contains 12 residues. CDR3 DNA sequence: TGTGCCAGGAGGCAGTCTGGAAACACCATATATTTT. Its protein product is CARRQSGNTIYF.

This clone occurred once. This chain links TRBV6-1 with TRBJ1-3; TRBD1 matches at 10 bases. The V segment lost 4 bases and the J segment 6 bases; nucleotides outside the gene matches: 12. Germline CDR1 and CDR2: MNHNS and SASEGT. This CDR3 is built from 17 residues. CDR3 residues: CASSGTGGSLAVNTIYF. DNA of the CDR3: TGTGCCAGCAGTGGGACAGGGGGATCTTTAGCGGTAAACACCATATATTTT.

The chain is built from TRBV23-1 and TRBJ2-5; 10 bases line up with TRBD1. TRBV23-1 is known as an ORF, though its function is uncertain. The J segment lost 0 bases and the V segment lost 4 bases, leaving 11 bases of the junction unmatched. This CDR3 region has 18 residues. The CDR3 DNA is TGCGCCAGCAGTCCACTAATACCGGGACAGGGGAACCAAGAGACCCAGTACTTC. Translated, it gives CASSPLIPGQGNQETQYF.

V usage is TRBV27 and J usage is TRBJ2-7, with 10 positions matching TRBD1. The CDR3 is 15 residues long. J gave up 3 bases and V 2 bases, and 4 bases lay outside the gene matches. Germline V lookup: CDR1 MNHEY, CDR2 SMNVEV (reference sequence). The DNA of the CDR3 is TGTGCCAGCAGTTTAAAGGACAGGGGGATCTACGAGCAGTACTTC. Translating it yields CASSLKDRGIYEQYF.

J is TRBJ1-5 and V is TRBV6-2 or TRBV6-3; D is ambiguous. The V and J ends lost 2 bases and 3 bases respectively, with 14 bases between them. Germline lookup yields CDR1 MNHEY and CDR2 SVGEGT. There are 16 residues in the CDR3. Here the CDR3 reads CASSYLRSLVNQPQHF. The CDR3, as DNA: TGTGCCAGCAGTTACCTTCGGTCACTAGTCAATCAGCCCCAGCATTTT.

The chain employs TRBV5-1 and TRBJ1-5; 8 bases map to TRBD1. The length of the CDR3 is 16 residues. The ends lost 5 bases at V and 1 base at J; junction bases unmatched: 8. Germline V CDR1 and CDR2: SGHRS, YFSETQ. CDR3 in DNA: TGCGCCAGCAGTCTAGGGGCAGGGGGCAGCAATCAGCCCCAGCATTTT. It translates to CASSLGAGGSNQPQHF.

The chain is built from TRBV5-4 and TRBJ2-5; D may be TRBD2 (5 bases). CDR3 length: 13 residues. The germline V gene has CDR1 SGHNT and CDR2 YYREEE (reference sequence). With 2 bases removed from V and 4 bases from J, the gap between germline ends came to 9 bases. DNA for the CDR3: TGTGCCAGCAGCTTCGAAGGAGGAGAGACCCAGTACTTC. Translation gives CASSFEGGETQYF. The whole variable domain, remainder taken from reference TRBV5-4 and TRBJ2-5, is ETGVTQSPTHLIKTRGQQVTLRCSSQSGHNTVSWYQQALGQGPQFIFQYYREEENGRGNFPPRFSGLQFPNYSSELNVNALELDDSALYLCASSFEGGETQYFGPGTRLLVL.

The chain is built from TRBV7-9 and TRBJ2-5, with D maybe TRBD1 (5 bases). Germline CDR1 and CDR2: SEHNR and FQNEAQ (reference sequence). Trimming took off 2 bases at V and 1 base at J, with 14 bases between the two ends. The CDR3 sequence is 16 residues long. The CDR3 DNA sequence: TGTGCCAGCAGCTTAACAGGAACCTTTCTCCAAGAGACCCAGTACTTC. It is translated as CASSLTGTFLQETQYF. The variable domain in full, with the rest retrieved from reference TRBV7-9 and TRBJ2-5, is DTGVSQNPRHKITKRGQNVTFRCDPISEHNRLYWYRQTLGQGPEFLTYFQNEAQLEKSRLLSDRFSAERPKGSFSTLEIQRTEQGDSAMYLCASSLTGTFLQETQYFGPGTRLLVL.

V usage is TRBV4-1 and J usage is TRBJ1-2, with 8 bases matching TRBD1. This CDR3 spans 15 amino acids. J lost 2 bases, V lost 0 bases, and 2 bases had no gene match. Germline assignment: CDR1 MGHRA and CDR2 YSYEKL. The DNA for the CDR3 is TGCGCCAGCAGCCAAGAACAGGGGGTAAACTATGGCTACACCTTC. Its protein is CASSQEQGVNYGYTF.

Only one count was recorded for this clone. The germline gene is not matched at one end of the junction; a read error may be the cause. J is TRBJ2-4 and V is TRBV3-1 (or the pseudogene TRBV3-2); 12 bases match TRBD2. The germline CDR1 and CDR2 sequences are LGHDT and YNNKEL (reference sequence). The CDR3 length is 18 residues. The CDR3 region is CASSKESSSGRGRDFQYF. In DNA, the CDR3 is TGTGCCAGCAGCAAAGAGAGCTCTAGCGGGAGGGGCCGAGACTTTCAGTACTTC.

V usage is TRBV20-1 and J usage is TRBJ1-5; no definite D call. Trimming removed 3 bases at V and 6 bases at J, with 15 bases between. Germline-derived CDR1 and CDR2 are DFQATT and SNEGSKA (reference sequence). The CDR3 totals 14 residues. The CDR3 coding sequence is TGCAGTGCTAGTGATGAGGGTAGTGGTCAGCCCCAGCATTTT. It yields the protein CSASDEGSGQPQHF.

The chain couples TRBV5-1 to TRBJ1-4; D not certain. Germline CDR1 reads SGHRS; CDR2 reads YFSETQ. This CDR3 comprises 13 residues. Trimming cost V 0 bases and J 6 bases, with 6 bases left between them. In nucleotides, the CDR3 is TGCGCCAGCAGCTTGGTGCCGGATGAAAAACTGTTTTTT. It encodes CASSLVPDEKLFF.

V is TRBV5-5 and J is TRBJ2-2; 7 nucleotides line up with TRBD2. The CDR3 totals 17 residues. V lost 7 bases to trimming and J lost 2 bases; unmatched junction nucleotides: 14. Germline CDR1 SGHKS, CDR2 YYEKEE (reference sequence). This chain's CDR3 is CASLVTGGDVNTGELFF. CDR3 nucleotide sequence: TGTGCCAGCCTAGTAACGGGGGGAGACGTTAACACCGGGGAGCTGTTTTTT.

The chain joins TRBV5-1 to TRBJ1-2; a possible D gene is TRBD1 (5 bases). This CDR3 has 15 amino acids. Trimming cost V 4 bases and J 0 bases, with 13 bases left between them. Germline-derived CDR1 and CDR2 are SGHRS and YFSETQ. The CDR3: CASSTQGSTNYGYTF. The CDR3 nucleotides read TGCGCCAGCAGCACCCAGGGCAGCACTAACTATGGCTACACCTTC.

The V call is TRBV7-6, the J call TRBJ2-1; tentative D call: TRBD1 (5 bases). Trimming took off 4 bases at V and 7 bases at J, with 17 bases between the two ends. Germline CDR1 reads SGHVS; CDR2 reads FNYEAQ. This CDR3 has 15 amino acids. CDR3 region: CASSSLGRLGNEQFF. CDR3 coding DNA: TGTGCCAGCAGCTCCCTGGGGCGGTTGGGGAATGAGCAGTTCTTC.

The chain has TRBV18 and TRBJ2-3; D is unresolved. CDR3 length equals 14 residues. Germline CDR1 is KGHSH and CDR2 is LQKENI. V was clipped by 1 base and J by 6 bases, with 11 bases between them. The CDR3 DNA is TGTGCCAGCTCACCACGAACCCTGAGGGATACGCAGTATTTT. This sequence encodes CASSPRTLRDTQYF. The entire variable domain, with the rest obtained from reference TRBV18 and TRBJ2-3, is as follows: NAGVMQNPRHLVRRRGQEARLRCSPMKGHSHVYWYRQLPEEGLKFMVYLQKENIIDESGMPKERFSAEFPKEGPSILRIQQVVRGDSAAYFCASSPRTLRDTQYFGPGTRLTVL.

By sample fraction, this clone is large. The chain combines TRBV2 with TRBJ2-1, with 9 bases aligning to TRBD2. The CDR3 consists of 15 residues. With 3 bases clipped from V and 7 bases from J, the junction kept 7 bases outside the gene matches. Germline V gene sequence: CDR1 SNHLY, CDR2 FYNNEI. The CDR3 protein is CASSDPSGTVNEQFF. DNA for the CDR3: TGTGCCAGCAGTGATCCTAGCGGGACAGTGAATGAGCAGTTCTTC.